This T cell receptor (beta chain) was captured by sequencing in a study of T cell responses to AZD1222 COVID-19 vaccine. The study, taken as a whole, reports: Females outnumbered males among donors, who were mostly white British; clonal diversity was possibly underestimated. The study identified only five to seven AZD1222 recipients as seropositive at baseline.

This table comes from immunoSEQ multiplex PCR, and its TCRdb copy is limited to in-frame clones, with some not included. The data hold about 150,000 clones, with about 91% observed a single time. On this clone: Its target is not known.

V dropped 6 bases and J dropped 5; count of bases not matched to a gene: 9. The length of the CDR3 is 14 residues. Germline V lookup: CDR1 MNHEY, CDR2 SVGAGI. Pooled in the analysis were second doses at about 4 or about 12 weeks. The receptor comes from an adult who received the AZD1222 COVID-19 vaccine. Here the sequenced sample was peripheral blood, taken 28 days after the second AZD1222 dose. J is TRBJ2-5 and V is TRBV6-5; 7 positions agree with TRBD2. In nucleotides, the CDR3 is TGTGCCAGCAGCGTGACGGGAGGCGGGGAGACCCAGTACTTC. Translation gives CASSVTGGGETQYF.